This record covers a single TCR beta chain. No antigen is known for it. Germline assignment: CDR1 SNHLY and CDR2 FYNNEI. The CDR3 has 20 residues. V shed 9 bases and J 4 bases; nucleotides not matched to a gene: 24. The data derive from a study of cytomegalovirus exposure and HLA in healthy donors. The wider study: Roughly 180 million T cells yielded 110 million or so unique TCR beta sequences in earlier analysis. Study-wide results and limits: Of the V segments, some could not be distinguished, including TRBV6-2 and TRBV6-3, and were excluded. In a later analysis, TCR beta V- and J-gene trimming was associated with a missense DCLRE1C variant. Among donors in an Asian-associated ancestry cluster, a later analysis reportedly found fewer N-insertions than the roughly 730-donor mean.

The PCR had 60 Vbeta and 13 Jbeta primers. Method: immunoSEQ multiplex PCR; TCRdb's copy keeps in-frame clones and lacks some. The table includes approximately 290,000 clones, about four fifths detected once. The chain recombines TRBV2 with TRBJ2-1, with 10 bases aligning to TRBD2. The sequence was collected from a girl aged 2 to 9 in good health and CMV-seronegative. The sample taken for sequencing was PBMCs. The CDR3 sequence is CASPQTVRTSGDGFYNEQFF. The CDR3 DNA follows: TGTGCCAGTCCGCAAACCGTCCGGACTAGCGGAGACGGCTTTTACAATGAGCAGTTCTTC. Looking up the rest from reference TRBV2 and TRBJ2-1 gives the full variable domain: EPEVTQTPSHQVTQMGQEVILRCVPISNHLYFYWYRQILGQKVEFLVSFYNNEISEKSEIFDDQFSVERPDGSNFTLKIRSTKLEDSAMYFCASPQTVRTSGDGFYNEQFFGPGTRLTVL.